This T cell receptor (beta chain) was sequenced for a study of T cell repertoires in cytomegalovirus infection. Study-level findings and limits: The ex vivo response was dominated by HLA-C-restricted CMV-specific TCR beta clonotypes.

TCRdb ran MiXCR on the reads and lists one entry per CDR3 protein. Of 700,000 to 950,000 distinct CDR3 sequences listed, about 31% are singletons. This clonotype was seen a few times. Its antigen is currently unknown. The input for sequencing was cultured CD8+ T cells from PBMCs, taken from culture after CMV antigen stimulation. The source is a human donor in good health (CMV status not recorded). Some clones in this sample may be carry-over from other donors' samples.

CDR3 bases: TGTGCCAGCAGCTTTCCTGTCGGGACTAGCGGGGGCCAAGAGACCCAGTACTTC. Translation: CASSFPVGTSGGQETQYF. V is TRBV11-3 and J is TRBJ2-5; TRBD2 agrees at 14 bases. The trim removed 3 bases at V and 1 base at J, leaving 7 bases unmatched. The CDR3 spans 18 residues. Germline V gene lookup returns CDR1 SGHNT and CDR2 YENEEA.